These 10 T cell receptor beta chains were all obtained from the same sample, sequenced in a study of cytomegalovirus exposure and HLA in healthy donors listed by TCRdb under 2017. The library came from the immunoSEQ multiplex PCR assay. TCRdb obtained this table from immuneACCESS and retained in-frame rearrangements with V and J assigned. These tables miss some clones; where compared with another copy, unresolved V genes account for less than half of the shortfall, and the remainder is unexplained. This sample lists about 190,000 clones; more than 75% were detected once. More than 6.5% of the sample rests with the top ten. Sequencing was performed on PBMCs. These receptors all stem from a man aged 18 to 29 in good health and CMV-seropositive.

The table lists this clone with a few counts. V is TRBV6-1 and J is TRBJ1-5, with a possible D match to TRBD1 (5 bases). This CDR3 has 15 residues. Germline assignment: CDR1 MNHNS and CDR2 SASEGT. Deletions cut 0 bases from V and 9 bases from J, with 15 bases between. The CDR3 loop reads CASSEAGGSVGPQHF. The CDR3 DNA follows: TGTGCCAGCAGTGAAGCCGGGGGTAGCGTGGGGCCCCAGCATTTT.

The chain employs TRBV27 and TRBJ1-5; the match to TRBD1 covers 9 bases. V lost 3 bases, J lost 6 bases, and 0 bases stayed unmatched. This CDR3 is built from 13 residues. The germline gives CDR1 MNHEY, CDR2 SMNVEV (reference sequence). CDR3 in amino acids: CASSLTGGQPQHF. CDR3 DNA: TGTGCCAGCAGTTTGACAGGGGGTCAGCCCCAGCATTTT.

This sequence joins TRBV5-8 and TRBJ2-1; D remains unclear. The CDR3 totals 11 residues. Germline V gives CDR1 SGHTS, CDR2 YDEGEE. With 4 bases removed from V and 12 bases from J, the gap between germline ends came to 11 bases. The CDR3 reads CASSPNERQFF. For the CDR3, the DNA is TGTGCCAGCAGCCCCAATGAGCGGCAGTTCTTC. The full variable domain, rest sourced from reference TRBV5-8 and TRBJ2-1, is EAGVTQSPTHLIKTRGQQATLRCSPISGHTSVYWYQQALGLGLQFLLWYDEGEERNRGNFPPRFSGRQFPNYSSELNVNALELEDSALYLCASSPNERQFFGPGTRLTVL.

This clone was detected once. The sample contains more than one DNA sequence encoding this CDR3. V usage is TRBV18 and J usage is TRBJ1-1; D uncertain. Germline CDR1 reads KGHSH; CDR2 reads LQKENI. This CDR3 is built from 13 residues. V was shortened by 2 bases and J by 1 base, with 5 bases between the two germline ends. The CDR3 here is CASSPGRNTEAFF. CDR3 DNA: TGTGCCAGCTCACCAGGGAGGAACACTGAAGCTTTCTTT.

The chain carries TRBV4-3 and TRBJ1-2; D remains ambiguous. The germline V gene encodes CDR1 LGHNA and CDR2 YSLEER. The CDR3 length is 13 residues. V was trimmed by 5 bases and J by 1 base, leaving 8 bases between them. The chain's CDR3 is CASSTGINYGYTF. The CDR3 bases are TGCGCCAGCAGCACCGGGATTAACTATGGCTACACCTTC.

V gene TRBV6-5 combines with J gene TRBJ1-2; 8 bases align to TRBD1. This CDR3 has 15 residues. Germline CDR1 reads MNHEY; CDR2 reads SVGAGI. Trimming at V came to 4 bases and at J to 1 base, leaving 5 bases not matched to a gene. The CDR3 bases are TGTGCCAGCAGTTTCTACAGGGGGATTAACTATGGCTACACCTTC. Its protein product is CASSFYRGINYGYTF.

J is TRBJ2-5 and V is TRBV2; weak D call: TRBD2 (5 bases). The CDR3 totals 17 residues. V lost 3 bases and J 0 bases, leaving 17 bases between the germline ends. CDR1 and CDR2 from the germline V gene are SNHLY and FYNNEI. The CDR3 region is CASSDAVSGPYQETQYF. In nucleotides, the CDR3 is TGTGCCAGCAGTGATGCTGTCAGCGGACCGTACCAAGAGACCCAGTACTTC.

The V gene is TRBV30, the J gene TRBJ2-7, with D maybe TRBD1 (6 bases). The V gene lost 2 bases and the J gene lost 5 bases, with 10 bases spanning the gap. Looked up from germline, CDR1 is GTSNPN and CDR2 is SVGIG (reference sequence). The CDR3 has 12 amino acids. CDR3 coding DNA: TGTGCCTGGAGTCCCACAGGGAACGAGCAGTACTTC. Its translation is CAWSPTGNEQYF. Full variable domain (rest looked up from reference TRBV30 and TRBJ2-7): SQTIHQWPATLVQPVGSPLSLECTVEGTSNPNLYWYRQAAGRGLQLLFYSVGIGQISSEVPQNLSASRPQDRQFILSSKKLLLSDSGFYLCAWSPTGNEQYFGPGTRLTVT.

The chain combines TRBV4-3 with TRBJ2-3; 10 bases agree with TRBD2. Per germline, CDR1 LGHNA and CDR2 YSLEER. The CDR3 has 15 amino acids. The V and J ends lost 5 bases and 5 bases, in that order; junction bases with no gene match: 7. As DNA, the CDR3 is TGCGCCAGCAGCAAGGCTAGCGGGAGTCAAGATACGCAGTATTTT. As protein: CASSKASGSQDTQYF.

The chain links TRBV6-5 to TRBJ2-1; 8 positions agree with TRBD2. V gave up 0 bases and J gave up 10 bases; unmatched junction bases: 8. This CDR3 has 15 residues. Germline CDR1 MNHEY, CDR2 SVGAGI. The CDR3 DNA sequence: TGTGCCAGCAGTTACTCCGGACTAGCCTCGAGGGAGCAGTTCTTC. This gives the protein CASSYSGLASREQFF.